This T cell receptor beta chain was identified during a study of shared clonotypes between healthy human individuals. Overall study results and limits: Naive subsets generally exceeded memory subsets in estimated richness.

Running of the assay took place at deep level. Approximately 220 ng DNA, around 30,000 T cell genomes, went into each sorted-subset replicate PCR. Method: immunoSEQ multiplex PCR; TCRdb's copy keeps in-frame clones and lacks some. Of fewer than 3 million clones listed, about nine tenths were seen once; the top ten hold 0.37%. The CDR3 length is 16 residues. Per the germline V gene, CDR1 is ENHRY and CDR2 is SYGVKD. The V end lost 0 bases, the J end lost 5 bases, and 17 bases lay between the germline ends. This clone was found once. Its specificity is unknown. The TCR originated in a man aged 18-30 years in good health. Some clones in this sample may be carry-over from other donors' samples. The rearrangement joins TRBV10-3 to TRBJ2-7, with a tentative D call TRBD2 (5 bases). Sequencing was performed on naive CD4+ T cells from PBMCs. Subset here: CD45RA+ positively selected. CDR3 sequence: CAISESMSGGPHEQYF. The CDR3 nucleotides are TGTGCCATCAGTGAGTCGATGAGTGGAGGCCCCCACGAGCAGTACTTC.